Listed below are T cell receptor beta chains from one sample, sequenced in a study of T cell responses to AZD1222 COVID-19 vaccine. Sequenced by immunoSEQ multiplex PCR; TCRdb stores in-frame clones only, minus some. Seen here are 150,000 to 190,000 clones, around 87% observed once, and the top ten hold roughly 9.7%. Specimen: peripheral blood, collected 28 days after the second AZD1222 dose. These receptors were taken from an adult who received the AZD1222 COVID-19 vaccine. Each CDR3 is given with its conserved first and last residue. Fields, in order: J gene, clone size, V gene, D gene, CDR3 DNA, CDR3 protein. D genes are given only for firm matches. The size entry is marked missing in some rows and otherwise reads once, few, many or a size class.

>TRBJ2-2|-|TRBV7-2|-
TGTGCCAGCAGCTTAAGAGGGAGTAACACCGGGGAGCTGTTTTTT
CASSLRGSNTGELFF
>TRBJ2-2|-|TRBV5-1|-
TGCGCCAGCAGCTTGATGGGCCAGAACACCGGGGAGCTGTTTTTT
CASSLMGQNTGELFF
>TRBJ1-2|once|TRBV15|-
TGTGCCACCAGCGAGGGGGTTCTGGGCTACACCTTC
CATSEGVLGYTF
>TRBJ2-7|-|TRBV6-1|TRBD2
TGTGCCAGCAGTGACCGTGGGGGGGTGACTAGCGCTCCCTATAACTTC
CASSDRGGVTSAPYNF
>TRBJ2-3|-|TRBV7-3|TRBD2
TGTGCCAGCAGCCCTAATCCGATCGGGACTAGCGGGAGAAGAGATACGCAGTATTTT
CASSPNPIGTSGRRDTQYF
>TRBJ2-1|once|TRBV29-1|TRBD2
TGCAGCGTTGGTGCGGTTAGCGGGAGGGCAGATGAGCAGTTCTTC
CSVGAVSGRADEQFF
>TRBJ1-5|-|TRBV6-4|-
TGTGCCAGCAATGACGACGCTAAGAGCAATCAGCCCCAGCATTTT
CASNDDAKSNQPQHF
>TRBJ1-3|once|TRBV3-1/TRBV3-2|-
TGTGCCAGCAGCCAATCTTTCAGAAACACCATATATTTT
CASSQSFRNTIYF
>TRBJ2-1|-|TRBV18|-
TGTGCCAGCTCACCGGGGAGCGCTACTAATGAGCAGTTCTTC
CASSPGSATNEQFF
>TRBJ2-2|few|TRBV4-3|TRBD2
TGCGCCAGCAGCATAGAAGCGGGAGGGAGCACCGGGGAGCTGTTTTTT
CASSIEAGGSTGELFF
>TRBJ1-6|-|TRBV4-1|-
TGCGCCAGCAGCCAAGATCCGAGCTCCTATAATTCACCCCTCCACTTT
CASSQDPSSYNSPLHF
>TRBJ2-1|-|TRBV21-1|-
TGTGCCAGCAGCTCCCTTGGGGGCTTCTTAGTGCTTTCCTCCTACAATGAGCAGTTCTTC
CASSSLGGFLVLSSYNEQFF
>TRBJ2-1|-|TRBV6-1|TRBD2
TGTGCCAGCAGTGTCCTAGCGGGAGGCCTGAATAGTGAGCAGTTCTTC
CASSVLAGGLNSEQFF
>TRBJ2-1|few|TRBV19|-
TGTGCCAGTAGTATAATGGTAAGAGTGGCGGGTGAGCAGTTCTTC
CASSIMVRVAGEQFF
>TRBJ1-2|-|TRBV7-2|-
TGTGCCAGCAGCCTTCTAACGGAAGGCTATGGCTACACCTTC
CASSLLTEGYGYTF
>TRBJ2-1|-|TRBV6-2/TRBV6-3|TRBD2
TGTGCCAGCAGTTACTCACGCGGGCTAGCGGGGGGAGGGGAGCAGTTCTTC
CASSYSRGLAGGGEQFF
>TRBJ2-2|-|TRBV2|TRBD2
TGTGCCAGCCGGCGGGAGGGAACCGGGGAGCTGTTTTTT
CASRREGTGELFF
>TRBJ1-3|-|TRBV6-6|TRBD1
TGTGCCAGCAATCTCCCAGGGGGTGGAAACACCATATATTTT
CASNLPGGGNTIYF
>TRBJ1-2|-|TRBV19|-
TGTGCCAGTATCCCCCCGGGACCCACTCTGTTTAACTATGGCTACACCTTC
CASIPPGPTLFNYGYTF
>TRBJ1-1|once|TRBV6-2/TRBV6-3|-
TGTGCCAGCAGTTACTCGACCGGGCTCGAAGCTTTCTTT
CASSYSTGLEAFF
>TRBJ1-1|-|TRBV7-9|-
TGTGCCAGCTCCCCGCAGAGGGGGACGATGAACACTGAAGCTTTCTTT
CASSPQRGTMNTEAFF
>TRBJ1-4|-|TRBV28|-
TGTGCCAGCAGTATACAGGGTTCAACTAATGAAAAACTGTTTTTT
CASSIQGSTNEKLFF
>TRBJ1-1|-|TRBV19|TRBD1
TGTGCCAGTAGTTCCCGTGGACAGGCGCGGAATACTGAAGCTTTCTTT
CASSSRGQARNTEAFF
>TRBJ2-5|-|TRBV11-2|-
TGTGCCAGCAGCTTCGAGACAAGTAAGACCCAGTACTTC
CASSFETSKTQYF
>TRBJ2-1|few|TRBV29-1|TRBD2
TGCAGCGTTAGCGGGAGCCTACTTAACAATGAGCAGTTCTTC
CSVSGSLLNNEQFF
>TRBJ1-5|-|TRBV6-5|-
TGTGCCAGCCGGAGCGGGAAGAACAATCAGCCCCAGCATTTT
CASRSGKNNQPQHF
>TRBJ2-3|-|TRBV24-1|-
TGTGCCACCAGCGATAGGGGGGAGAGCACAGATACGCAGTATTTT
CATSDRGESTDTQYF
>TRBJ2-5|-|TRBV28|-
TGTGCCAGCAGCGATCTCCGTGGGGGGCGCGAGACCCAGTACTTC
CASSDLRGGRETQYF
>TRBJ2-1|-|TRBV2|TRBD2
TGTGCCAGCAGTGAAGCGGCGGGGGTGGAGCAGTTCTTC
CASSEAAGVEQFF
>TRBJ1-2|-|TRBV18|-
TGTGCCAGCTCCCCTTCCGATGGCTACACCTTC
CASSPSDGYTF
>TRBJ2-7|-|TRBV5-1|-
TGCGCCAGCAGATCGACAGGATCCTCCTACGAGCAGTACTTC
CASRSTGSSYEQYF
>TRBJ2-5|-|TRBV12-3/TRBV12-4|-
TGTGCCAGCAGTTTATTTGGGGAAGAGACCCAGTACTTC
CASSLFGEETQYF
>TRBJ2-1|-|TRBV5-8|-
TGTGCCAGCAGCTTGTGGAATGTCGGGAGCAATGAGCAGTTCTTC
CASSLWNVGSNEQFF
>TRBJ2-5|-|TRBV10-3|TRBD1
TGTGCCATCGGGGGGGGACAGGGCAGAGAGACCCAGTACTTC
CAIGGGQGRETQYF
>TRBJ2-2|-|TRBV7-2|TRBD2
TGTGCCAGCCGAACTAGCGGTGGGGGGACCGGGGAGCTGTTTTTT
CASRTSGGGTGELFF
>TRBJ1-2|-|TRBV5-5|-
TGTGCCAGCAGCCCGTTCCGGGGTACGCTCGGCTACACCTTC
CASSPFRGTLGYTF
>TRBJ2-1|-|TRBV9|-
TGTGCCAGCAGCGTAAGGGGGACAATGAACAATGAGCAGTTCTTC
CASSVRGTMNNEQFF
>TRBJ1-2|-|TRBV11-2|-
TGTGCCAGCAGCGTGAATGGACTCTATGGCTACACCTTC
CASSVNGLYGYTF
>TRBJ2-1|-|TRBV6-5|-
TGTGCCAGCAGTGACTCCAGGAGCTCCTACAATGAGCAGTTCTTC
CASSDSRSSYNEQFF
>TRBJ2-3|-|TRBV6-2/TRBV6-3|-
TGTGCCAGCAGTTACTCGGGGGCGACAGATACGCAGTATTTT
CASSYSGATDTQYF
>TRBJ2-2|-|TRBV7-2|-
TGTGCCAGCAGCTTAGATTCAGGGCCCGGGGAGCTGTTTTTT
CASSLDSGPGELFF